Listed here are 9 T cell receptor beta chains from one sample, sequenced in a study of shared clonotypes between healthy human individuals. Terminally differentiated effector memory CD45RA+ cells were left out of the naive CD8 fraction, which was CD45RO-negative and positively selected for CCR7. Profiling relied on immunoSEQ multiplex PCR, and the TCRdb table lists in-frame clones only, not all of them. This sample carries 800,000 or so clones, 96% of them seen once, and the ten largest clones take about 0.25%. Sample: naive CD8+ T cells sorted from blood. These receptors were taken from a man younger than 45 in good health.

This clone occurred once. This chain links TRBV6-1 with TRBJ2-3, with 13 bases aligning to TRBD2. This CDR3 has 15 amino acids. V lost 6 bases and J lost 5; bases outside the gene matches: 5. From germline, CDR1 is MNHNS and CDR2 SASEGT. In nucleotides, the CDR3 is TGTGCCAGCAGGTACCGGACTAGCGGGAGAGATACGCAGTATTTT. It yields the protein CASRYRTSGRDTQYF.

The CDR3 nucleotides read TGCGCCAGCAGCTTTGGGATTTTGGGAGACTACGAGCAGTACTTC. The encoded protein is CASSFGILGDYEQYF. J is TRBJ2-7 and V is TRBV5-1, with a tentative D call TRBD2 (5 bases). The V end lost 2 bases, the J end lost 3 bases, and 15 bases lay between the germline ends. Germline V lookup: CDR1 SGHRS, CDR2 YFSETQ. This CDR3 has 15 amino acids.

For the CDR3, the DNA is TGTGCCAGCAGCCATACAGGGGAGGGGACAGATACGCAGTATTTT. It encodes CASSHTGEGTDTQYF. This rearrangement joins TRBV4-2 to TRBJ2-3; D is possibly TRBD1 or TRBD2 (7 bases each). V lost 3 bases, J lost 3 bases, and 13 bases lay in between. The CDR3 is made up of 15 amino acids. Germline lookup yields CDR1 LGHNA and CDR2 YNFKEQ.

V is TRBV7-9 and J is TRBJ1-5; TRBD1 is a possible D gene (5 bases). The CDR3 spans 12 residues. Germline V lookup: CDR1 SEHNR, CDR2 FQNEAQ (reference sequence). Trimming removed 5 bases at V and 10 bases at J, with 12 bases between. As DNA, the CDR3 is TGTGCCAGCAGCCCAGGACATCGTCCCCAGCATTTT. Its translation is CASSPGHRPQHF.

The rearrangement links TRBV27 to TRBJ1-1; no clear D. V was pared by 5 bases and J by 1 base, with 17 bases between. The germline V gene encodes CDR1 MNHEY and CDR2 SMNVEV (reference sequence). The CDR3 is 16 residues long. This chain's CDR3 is CASSPLIGIGNTEAFF. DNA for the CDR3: TGTGCCAGCAGTCCTCTCATTGGGATCGGGAACACTGAAGCTTTCTTT.

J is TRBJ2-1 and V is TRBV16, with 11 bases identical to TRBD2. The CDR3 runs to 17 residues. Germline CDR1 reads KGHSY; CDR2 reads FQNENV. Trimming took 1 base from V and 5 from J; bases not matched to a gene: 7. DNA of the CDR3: TGTGCCAGCAGCCAATACCCCGGGACTAGCGGTCACAATGAGCAGTTCTTC. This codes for CASSQYPGTSGHNEQFF.

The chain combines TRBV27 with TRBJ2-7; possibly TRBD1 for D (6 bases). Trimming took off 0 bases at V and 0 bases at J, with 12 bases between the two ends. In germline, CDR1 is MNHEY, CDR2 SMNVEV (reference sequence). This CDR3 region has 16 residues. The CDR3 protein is CASSLSWDTFSYEQYF. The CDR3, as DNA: TGTGCCAGCAGTTTATCGTGGGACACCTTCTCCTACGAGCAGTACTTC.

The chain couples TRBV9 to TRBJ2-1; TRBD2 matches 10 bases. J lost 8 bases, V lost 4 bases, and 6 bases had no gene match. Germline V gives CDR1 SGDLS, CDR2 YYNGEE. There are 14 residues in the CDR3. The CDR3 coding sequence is TGTGCCAGCAGCTTAGCGGGAGGCTCCGATGAGCAGTTCTTC. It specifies CASSLAGGSDEQFF.

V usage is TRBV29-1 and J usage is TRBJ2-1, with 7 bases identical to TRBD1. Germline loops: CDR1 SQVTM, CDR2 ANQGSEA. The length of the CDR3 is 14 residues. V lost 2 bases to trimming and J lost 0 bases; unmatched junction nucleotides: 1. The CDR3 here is CSVEPGGSYNEQFF. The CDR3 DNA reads TGCAGCGTTGAACCAGGGGGCTCCTACAATGAGCAGTTCTTC.